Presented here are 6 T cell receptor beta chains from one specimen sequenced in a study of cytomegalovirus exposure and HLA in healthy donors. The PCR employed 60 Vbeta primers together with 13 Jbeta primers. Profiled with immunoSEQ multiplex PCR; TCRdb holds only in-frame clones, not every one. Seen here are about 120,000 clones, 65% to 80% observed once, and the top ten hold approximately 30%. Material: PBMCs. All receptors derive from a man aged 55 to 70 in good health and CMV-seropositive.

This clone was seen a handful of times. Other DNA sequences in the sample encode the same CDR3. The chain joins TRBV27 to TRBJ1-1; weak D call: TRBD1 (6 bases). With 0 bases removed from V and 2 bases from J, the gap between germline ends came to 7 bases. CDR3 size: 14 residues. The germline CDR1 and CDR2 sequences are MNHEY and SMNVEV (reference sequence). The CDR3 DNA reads TGTGCCAGCAGTTTATCACAGGGCAACACTGAAGCTTTCTTT. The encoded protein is CASSLSQGNTEAFF.

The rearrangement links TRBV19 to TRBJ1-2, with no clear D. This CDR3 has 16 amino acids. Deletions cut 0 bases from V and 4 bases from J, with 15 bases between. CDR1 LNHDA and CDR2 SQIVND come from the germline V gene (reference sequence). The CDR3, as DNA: TGTGCCAGTAGTATAGACCCCTCGGCGGCTGCCTATGGCTACACCTTC. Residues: CASSIDPSAAAYGYTF.

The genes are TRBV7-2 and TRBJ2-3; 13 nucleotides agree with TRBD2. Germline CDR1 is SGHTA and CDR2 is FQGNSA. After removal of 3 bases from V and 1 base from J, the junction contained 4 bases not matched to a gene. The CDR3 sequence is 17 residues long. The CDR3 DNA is TGTGCCAGCAGCTTTAGACTAGCGGGGGGTGGCACAGATACGCAGTATTTT. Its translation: CASSFRLAGGGTDTQYF.

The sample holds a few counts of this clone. CDR3 nucleotides: TGTGCCAGCAGCAAACCGGGGGGCGGAATGAACACTGAAGCTTTCTTT. This encodes CASSKPGGGMNTEAFF. The chain links TRBV7-9 to TRBJ1-1; D is perhaps TRBD1 (6 bases). CDR3 length: 16 residues. Germline V gene lookup returns CDR1 SEHNR and CDR2 FQNEAQ (reference sequence). Trimming removed 5 bases at V and 0 bases at J, with 16 bases between.

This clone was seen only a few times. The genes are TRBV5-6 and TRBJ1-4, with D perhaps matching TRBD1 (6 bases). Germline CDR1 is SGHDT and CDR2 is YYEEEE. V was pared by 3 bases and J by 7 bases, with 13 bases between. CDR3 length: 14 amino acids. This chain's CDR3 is CASSYGQLGEKLFF. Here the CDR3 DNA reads TGTGCCAGCAGCTATGGACAGTTAGGTGAAAAACTGTTTTTT.

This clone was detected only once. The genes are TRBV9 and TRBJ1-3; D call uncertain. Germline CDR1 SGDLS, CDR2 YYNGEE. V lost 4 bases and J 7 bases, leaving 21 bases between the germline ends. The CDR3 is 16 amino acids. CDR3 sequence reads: CASSLTQSPSRNTIYF. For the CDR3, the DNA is TGTGCCAGCAGCCTGACACAGAGTCCCTCCAGGAACACCATATATTTT.